This is a list of T cell receptor beta chains from one sample in a study of OX40 agonist ivuxolimab in advanced cancers. Here immunoSEQ multiplex PCR was the method, and the copy in TCRdb shows in-frame clones only, minus some. The sample includes around 61,000 clones, roughly 80% of them seen just once. Sequencing was performed on CD4+ or CD8+ T cells sorted from blood, taken in a trial of the OX40 agonist ivuxolimab. The receptors were gathered from an adult with an advanced solid tumor such as melanoma, head and neck, liver or kidney cancer. Each CDR3 is given with its conserved first and last residue. A D gene is named only where the DNA matches it firmly. Clone size is given for some rows only: seen once, a few or many times, or a class if the clone is expanded.

cdr3_aa: CASSSLQETQYF
cdr3_nt: TGTGCCAGCAGCTCCCTGCAAGAGACCCAGTACTTC
v_call: TRBV5-6
j_call: TRBJ2-5
clone_size: -
d_call: -

cdr3_aa: CASSFGRDEKLFF
cdr3_nt: TGCGCCAGCAGCTTTGGACGCGATGAAAAACTGTTTTTT
v_call: TRBV5-1
j_call: TRBJ1-4
clone_size: -
d_call: -

cdr3_aa: CASSLIGPAGELFF
cdr3_nt: TGTGCCAGCAGCTTAATCGGGCCAGCCGGGGAGCTGTTTTTT
v_call: TRBV7-2
j_call: TRBJ2-2
clone_size: -
d_call: -

cdr3_aa: CASSLAAGAGGWETQYF
cdr3_nt: TGTGCCAGCAGCTTAGCGGCCGGTGCGGGGGGCTGGGAGACCCAGTACTTC
v_call: TRBV11-3
j_call: TRBJ2-5
clone_size: -
d_call: TRBD2

cdr3_aa: CASSYYGRSSGNTIYF
cdr3_nt: TGTGCCAGCAGTTACTACGGCAGGAGCTCTGGAAACACCATATATTTT
v_call: TRBV6-6
j_call: TRBJ1-3
clone_size: few
d_call: -

cdr3_aa: CASSPGTSVSNEQFF
cdr3_nt: TGTGCCAGCAGCCCCGGGACTAGCGTATCCAATGAGCAGTTCTTC
v_call: TRBV7-9
j_call: TRBJ2-1
clone_size: -
d_call: TRBD2

cdr3_aa: CASSGTSGGSFSFTDTQYF
cdr3_nt: TGCGCCAGCAGCGGGACTAGCGGGGGCTCCTTTAGTTTCACAGATACGCAGTATTTT
v_call: TRBV5-1
j_call: TRBJ2-3
clone_size: -
d_call: TRBD2

cdr3_aa: CASSLGQVIQYF
cdr3_nt: TGTGCCAGCAGCCTGGGACAGGTCATTCAGTACTTC
v_call: TRBV2
j_call: TRBJ2-4
clone_size: -
d_call: TRBD1

cdr3_aa: CASSSLQGSGNTIYF
cdr3_nt: TGTGCCAGCAGCTCCCTGCAGGGATCTGGAAACACCATATATTTT
v_call: TRBV7-3
j_call: TRBJ1-3
clone_size: -
d_call: -

cdr3_aa: CASSLVGTSANNEQFF
cdr3_nt: TGTGCCAGCAGCTTAGTGGGGACTAGCGCCAACAATGAGCAGTTCTTC
v_call: TRBV11-3
j_call: TRBJ2-1
clone_size: -
d_call: TRBD2

cdr3_aa: CASSPPGTPLYEQYF
cdr3_nt: TGTGCCAGCTCACCTCCCGGGACACCTTTGTACGAGCAGTACTTC
v_call: TRBV18
j_call: TRBJ2-7
clone_size: -
d_call: -